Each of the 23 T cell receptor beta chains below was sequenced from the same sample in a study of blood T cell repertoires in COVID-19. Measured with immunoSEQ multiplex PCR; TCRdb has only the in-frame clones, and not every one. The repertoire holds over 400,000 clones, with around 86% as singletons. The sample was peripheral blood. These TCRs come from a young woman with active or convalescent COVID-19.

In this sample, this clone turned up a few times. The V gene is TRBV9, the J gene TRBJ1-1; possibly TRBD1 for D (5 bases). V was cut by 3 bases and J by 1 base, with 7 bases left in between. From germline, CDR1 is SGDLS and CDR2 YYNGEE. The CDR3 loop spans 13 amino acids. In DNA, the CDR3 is TGTGCCAGCAGCGCCGGACAGAACACTGAAGCTTTCTTT. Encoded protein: CASSAGQNTEAFF.

CDR3 DNA sequence: TGCGCCAGCAGCTTGGCAGTGATGGAGACCCAGTACTTC. It encodes CASSLAVMETQYF. V and J are TRBV5-1 and TRBJ2-5; the D is unclear. The V and J ends lost 0 bases and 5 bases respectively, with 8 bases between them. The CDR3 runs 13 residues. Looked up from germline, CDR1 is SGHRS and CDR2 is YFSETQ.

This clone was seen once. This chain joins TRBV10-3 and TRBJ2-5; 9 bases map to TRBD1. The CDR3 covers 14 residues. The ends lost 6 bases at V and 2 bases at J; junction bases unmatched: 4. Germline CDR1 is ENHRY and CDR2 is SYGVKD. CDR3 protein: CAIRDGQGQETQYF. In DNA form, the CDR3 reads TGTGCCATCAGGGACGGACAGGGGCAAGAGACCCAGTACTTC.

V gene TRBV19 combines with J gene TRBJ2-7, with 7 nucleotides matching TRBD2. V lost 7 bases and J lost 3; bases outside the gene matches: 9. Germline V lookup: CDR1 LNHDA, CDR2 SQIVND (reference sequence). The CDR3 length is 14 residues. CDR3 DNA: TGTGCCAGTAATCGCGGGGGACTGAACTACGAGCAGTACTTC. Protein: CASNRGGLNYEQYF. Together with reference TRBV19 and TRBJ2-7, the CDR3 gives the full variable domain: DGGITQSPKYLFRKEGQNVTLSCEQNLNHDAMYWYRQDPGQGLRLIYYSQIVNDFQKGDIAEGYSVSREKKESFPLTVTSAQKNPTAFYLCASNRGGLNYEQYFGPGTRLTVT.

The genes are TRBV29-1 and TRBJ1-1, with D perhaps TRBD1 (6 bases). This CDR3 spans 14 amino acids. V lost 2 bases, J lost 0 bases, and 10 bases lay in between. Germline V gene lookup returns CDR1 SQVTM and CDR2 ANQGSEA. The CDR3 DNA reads TGCAGCGTTGAACAGGGGCCCATGAACACTGAAGCTTTCTTT. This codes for CSVEQGPMNTEAFF.

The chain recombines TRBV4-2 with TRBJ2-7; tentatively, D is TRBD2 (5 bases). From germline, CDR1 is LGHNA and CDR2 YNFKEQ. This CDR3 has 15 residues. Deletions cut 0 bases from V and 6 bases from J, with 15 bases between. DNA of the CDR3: TGTGCCAGCAGCCAAGACCCTTCACTGGCGGGCGAGCAGTACTTC. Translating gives CASSQDPSLAGEQYF.

The CDR3 bases are TGTGCCAGCAGTTTAATATCCACTAACACTGAAGCTTTCTTT. Amino acids: CASSLISTNTEAFF. The gene calls are TRBV27 and TRBJ1-1; D ambiguous. V gave up 2 bases and J gave up 2 bases, with 9 bases separating them. The germline V gene encodes CDR1 MNHEY and CDR2 SMNVEV (reference sequence). The CDR3 is 14 residues long.

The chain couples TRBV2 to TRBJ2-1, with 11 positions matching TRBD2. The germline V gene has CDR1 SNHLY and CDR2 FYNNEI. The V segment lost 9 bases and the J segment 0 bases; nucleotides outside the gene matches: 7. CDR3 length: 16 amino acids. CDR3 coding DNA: TGTGCCAGAGGGGGACTAGCGGATTTCTCCTACAATGAGCAGTTCTTC. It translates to CARGGLADFSYNEQFF.

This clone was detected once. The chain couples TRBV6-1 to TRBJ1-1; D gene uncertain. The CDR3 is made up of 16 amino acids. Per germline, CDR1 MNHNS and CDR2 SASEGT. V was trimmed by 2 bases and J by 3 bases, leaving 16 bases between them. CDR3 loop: CASSEHREVSDTEAFF. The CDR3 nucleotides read TGTGCCAGCAGTGAACACCGGGAGGTATCAGACACTGAAGCTTTCTTT.

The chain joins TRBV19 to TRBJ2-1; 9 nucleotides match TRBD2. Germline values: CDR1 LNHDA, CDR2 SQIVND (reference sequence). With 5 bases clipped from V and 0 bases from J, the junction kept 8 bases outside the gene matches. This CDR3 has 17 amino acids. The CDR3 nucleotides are TGTGCCAGTAGTGCTTATCGACTAGCGGACTCCTACAATGAGCAGTTCTTC. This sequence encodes CASSAYRLADSYNEQFF. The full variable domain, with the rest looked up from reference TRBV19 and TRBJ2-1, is DGGITQSPKYLFRKEGQNVTLSCEQNLNHDAMYWYRQDPGQGLRLIYYSQIVNDFQKGDIAEGYSVSREKKESFPLTVTSAQKNPTAFYLCASSAYRLADSYNEQFFGPGTRLTVL.

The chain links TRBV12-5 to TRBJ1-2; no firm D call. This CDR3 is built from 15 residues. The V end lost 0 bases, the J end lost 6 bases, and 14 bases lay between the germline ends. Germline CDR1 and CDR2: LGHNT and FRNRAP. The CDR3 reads CASGLVLRGNHGYTF. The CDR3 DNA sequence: TGTGCTAGTGGTTTGGTATTGAGAGGGAACCATGGCTACACCTTC.

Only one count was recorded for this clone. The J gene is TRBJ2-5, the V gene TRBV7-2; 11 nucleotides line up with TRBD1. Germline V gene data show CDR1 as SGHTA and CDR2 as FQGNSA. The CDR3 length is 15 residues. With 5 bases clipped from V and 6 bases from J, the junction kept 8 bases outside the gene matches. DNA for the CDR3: TGTGCCAGCAGCCTTGTGGGGACAGGGGGTCAGACCCAGTACTTC. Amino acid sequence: CASSLVGTGGQTQYF. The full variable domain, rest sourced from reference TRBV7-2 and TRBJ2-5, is GAGVSQSPSNKVTEKGKDVELRCDPISGHTALYWYRQSLGQGLEFLIYFQGNSAPDKSGLPSDRFSAERTGGSVSTLTIQRTQQEDSAVYLCASSLVGTGGQTQYFGPGTRLLVL.

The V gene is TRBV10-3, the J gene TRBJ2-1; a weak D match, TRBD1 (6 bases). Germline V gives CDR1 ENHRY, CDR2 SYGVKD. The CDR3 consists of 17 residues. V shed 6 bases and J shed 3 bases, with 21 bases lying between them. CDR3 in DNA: TGTGCCATCAGCGCAGCCACACAGGGACCCTACTACAATGAGCAGTTCTTC. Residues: CAISAATQGPYYNEQFF.

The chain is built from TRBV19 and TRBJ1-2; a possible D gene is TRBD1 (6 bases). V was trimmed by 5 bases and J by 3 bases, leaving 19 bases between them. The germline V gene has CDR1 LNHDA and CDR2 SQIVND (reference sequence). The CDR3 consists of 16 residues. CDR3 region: CASSSTRQASYYGYTF. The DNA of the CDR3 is TGTGCCAGTAGTTCCACTCGACAGGCGAGCTACTATGGCTACACCTTC.

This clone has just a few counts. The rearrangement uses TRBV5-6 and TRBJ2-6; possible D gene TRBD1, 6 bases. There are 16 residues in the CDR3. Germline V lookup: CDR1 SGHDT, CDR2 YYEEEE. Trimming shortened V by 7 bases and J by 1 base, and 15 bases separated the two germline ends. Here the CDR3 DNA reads TGTGCCAGCGCCGTCCTGGGGACATCTGGGGCCAACGTCCTGACTTTC. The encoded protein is CASAVLGTSGANVLTF.

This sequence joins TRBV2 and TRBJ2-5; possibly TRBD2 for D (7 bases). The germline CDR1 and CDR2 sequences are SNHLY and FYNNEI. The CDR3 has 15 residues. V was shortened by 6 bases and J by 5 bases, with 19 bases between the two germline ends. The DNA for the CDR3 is TGTGCCAGCAGGGTAGACTCGGGGGGCAGGGAGACCCAGTACTTC. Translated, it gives CASRVDSGGRETQYF.

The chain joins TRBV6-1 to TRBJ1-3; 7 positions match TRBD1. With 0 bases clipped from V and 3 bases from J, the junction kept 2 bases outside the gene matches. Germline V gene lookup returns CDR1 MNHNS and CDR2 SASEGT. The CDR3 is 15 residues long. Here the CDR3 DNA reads TGTGCCAGCAGTGAAGCGTGGACAGGTGGAAACACCATATATTTT. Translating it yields CASSEAWTGGNTIYF.

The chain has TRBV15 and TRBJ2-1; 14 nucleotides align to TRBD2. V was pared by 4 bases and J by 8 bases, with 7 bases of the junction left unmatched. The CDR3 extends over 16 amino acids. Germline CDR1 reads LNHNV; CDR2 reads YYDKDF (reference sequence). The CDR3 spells CATSIPGLAGVHEQFF. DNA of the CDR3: TGTGCCACCAGCATTCCGGGACTAGCGGGGGTTCATGAGCAGTTCTTC.

The CDR3 DNA reads TGTGCCAGCTCACCACAGAGTTCAGGGAATAATTCACCCCTCCACTTT. Translation gives CASSPQSSGNNSPLHF. The J gene is TRBJ1-6, the V gene TRBV18; possible D gene TRBD1, 5 bases. Trimming left V 1 base short and J 5 bases short, with 12 bases between. Per germline, CDR1 KGHSH and CDR2 LQKENI. The CDR3 totals 16 residues.

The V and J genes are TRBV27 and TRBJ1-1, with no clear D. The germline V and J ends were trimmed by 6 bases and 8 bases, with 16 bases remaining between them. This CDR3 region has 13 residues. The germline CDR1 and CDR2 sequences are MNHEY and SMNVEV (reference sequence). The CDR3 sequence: CASRKTGAREAFF. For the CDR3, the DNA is TGTGCCAGCAGGAAAACGGGAGCGCGGGAAGCTTTCTTT.

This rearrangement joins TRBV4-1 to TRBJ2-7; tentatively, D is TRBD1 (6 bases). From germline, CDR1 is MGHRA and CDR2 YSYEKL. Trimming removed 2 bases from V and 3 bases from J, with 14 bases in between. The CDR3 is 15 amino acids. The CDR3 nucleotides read TGCGCCAGCAGCCAACCAGCCCAGGACAGCTACGAGCAGTACTTC. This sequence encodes CASSQPAQDSYEQYF.

The CDR3 DNA sequence: TGTGCCAGCAGTGAATTACAGGGTGCCTCACCCCTCCACTTT. This encodes CASSELQGASPLHF. The V call is TRBV6-1, the J call TRBJ1-6; D perhaps matches TRBD1 (6 bases). The CDR3 length is 14 residues. The ends were cut back, 2 bases at V and 10 bases at J, with 12 bases in the middle. CDR1 MNHNS and CDR2 SASEGT come from the germline V gene.

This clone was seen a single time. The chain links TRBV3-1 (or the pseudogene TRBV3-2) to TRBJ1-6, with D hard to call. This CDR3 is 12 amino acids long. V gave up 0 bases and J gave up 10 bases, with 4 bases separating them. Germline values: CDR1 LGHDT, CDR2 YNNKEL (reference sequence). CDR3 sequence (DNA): TGTGCCAGCAGCCAAGATCGGTCACCCCTCCACTTT. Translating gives CASSQDRSPLHF.